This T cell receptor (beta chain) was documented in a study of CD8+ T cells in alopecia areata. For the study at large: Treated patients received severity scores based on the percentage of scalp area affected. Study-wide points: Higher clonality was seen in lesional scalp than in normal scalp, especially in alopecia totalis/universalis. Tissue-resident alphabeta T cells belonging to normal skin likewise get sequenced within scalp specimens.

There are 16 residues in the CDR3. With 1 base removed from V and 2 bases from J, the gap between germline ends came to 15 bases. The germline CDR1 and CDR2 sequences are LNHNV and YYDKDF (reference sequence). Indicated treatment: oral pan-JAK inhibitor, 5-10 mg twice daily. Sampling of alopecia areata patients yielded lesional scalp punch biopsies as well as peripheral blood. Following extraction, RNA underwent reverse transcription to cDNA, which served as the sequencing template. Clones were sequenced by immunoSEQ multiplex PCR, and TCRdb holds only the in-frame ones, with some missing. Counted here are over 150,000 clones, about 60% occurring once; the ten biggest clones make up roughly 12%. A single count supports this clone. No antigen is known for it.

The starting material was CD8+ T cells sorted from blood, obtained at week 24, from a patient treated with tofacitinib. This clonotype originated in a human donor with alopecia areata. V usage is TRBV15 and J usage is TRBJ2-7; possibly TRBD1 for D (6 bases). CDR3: CATSRVGAPGAYEQYF. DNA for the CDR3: TGTGCCACCAGCAGAGTGGGGGCCCCAGGAGCCTACGAGCAGTACTTC.